This section outlines one TCR beta chain sequence together with its context. The data are from a study of T-cell reconstitution after alpha-beta-depleted transplantation in children. The TCRbeta library incorporated unique molecular identifiers. TCRdb ran MiXCR on the PCR reads and lists one entry per CDR3 protein. There are around 680,000 distinct CDR3 sequences in the sample; around a sixth occur only once, and 1.1% lies in the top ten. Trimming removed 1 base from V and 5 bases from J; junction bases left unmatched: 13. The CDR3 sequence is 17 residues long. CDR1 is SEHNR, CDR2 FQNEAQ, per germline (reference sequence).

The starting material was PBMCs from the stem cell graft donor, obtained from the stem cell graft. V gene TRBV7-9 combines with J gene TRBJ2-5, with 7 bases aligning to TRBD2. This clonotype was obtained from a human donor who donated a stem cell graft to a child with acute myeloid leukemia. As DNA, the CDR3 is TGTGCCAGCAGCTTAGGCTCTAGCGGCGCCTCCCGGGAGACCCAGTACTTC. Translation gives CASSLGSSGASRETQYF.